The 5 T cell receptor beta chains below were found in one sample sequenced in a study of Ad26.COV2.S vaccination and SARS-CoV-2 variants. Treatment given: 19 received Ad26.COV2.S at low or high dose, single or two shots; five or six received placebo; per-sample allocation not given. After the first vaccine or placebo injection, samples were drawn on day 63. Profiling relied on immunoSEQ multiplex PCR, and the TCRdb table lists in-frame clones only, not all of them. The data hold a few hundred thousand clones, with 83% observed a single time. This specimen was peripheral blood, taken in a trial of Ad26.COV2.S vaccine versus placebo. The receptors were sampled from a person between 18 and 65 years old who received the Ad26.COV2.S COVID-19 vaccine or a placebo.

This chain uses TRBV6-2 or TRBV6-3 with TRBJ2-1; no reliable D call. The germline V gene encodes CDR1 MNHEY and CDR2 SVGEGT. The CDR3 has 14 amino acids. V lost 1 base to trimming and J lost 5 bases, with 9 bases between them. CDR3 in DNA: TGTGCCAGCAGTTACTTAGGCAGAAACAATGAGCAGTTCTTC. It encodes CASSYLGRNNEQFF.

The chain combines TRBV9 with TRBJ2-3; TRBD2 matches 8 bases. The CDR3 covers 15 residues. After removal of 3 bases from V and 0 bases from J, the junction contained 3 bases not matched to a gene. Germline CDR1 SGDLS, CDR2 YYNGEE. This chain's CDR3 is CASSELAVSTDTQYF. The CDR3 DNA reads TGTGCCAGCAGCGAACTAGCGGTGAGCACAGATACGCAGTATTTT.

The J gene is TRBJ2-5, the V gene TRBV27, with D perhaps TRBD2 (6 bases). The V and J ends lost 7 bases and 2 bases respectively, with 11 bases between them. Germline-derived CDR1 and CDR2 are MNHEY and SMNVEV (reference sequence). The CDR3 runs 13 residues. The CDR3 region has the DNA TGTGCCAGCAAAGGGACTCCTCAAGAGACCCAGTACTTC. Translated, it gives CASKGTPQETQYF.

J is TRBJ1-1 and V is TRBV6-5; the D gene is possibly TRBD1 (6 bases). This CDR3 has 16 amino acids. The germline V gene encodes CDR1 MNHEY and CDR2 SVGAGI. V was shortened by 0 bases and J by 2 bases, with 13 bases between the two germline ends. The DNA of the CDR3 is TGTGCCAGCAGTTACTCTCGGGGGGCGCGAAACACTGAAGCTTTCTTT. The encoded protein is CASSYSRGARNTEAFF.

This rearrangement joins TRBV11-2 to TRBJ2-5; D perhaps matches TRBD2 (6 bases). Trimming left V 5 bases short and J 4 bases short, with 8 bases between. This CDR3 has 12 amino acids. Per the germline V gene, CDR1 is SGHAT and CDR2 is FQNNGV. CDR3 protein: CASSMTRETQYF. The CDR3 nucleotides read TGTGCCAGCAGCATGACTAGAGAGACCCAGTACTTC.